These T cell receptor beta chains were read from a single sample in a study of CXCR3-negative and CXCR3-positive naive CD8 T cells. TCRdb re-called the 5' RACE reads; one entry per CDR3 protein, DNA not given. The table for this sample gives tens of thousands of distinct CDR3 sequences. Sequencing was carried out using memory CD8+ T cells from blood. Every receptor here comes from a human donor in good health. Some clones in this sample may be carry-over from other donors' samples. Each CDR3 is given with its conserved first and last residue. Clone size is not always given. Where it is, it says once, few, many or a class for expanded clones.

j_call: TRBJ2-7; v_call: TRBV28; clone_size: NA; cdr3_aa: CASSFPRQGAYEQYF
j_call: TRBJ1-5; v_call: TRBV20-1; clone_size: NA; cdr3_aa: CSARDLGSDQPQHF
j_call: TRBJ2-5; v_call: TRBV7-3; clone_size: NA; cdr3_aa: CASARGGPETQYF
j_call: TRBJ2-3; v_call: TRBV15; clone_size: NA; cdr3_aa: CATRDAGGLDTQYF
j_call: TRBJ1-1; v_call: TRBV28; clone_size: NA; cdr3_aa: CASSPFGYRDRGSEAFF
j_call: TRBJ2-3; v_call: TRBV7-9; clone_size: NA; cdr3_aa: CASSSTPIRTGSTTDTQYF
j_call: TRBJ1-4; v_call: TRBV29-1; clone_size: NA; cdr3_aa: CSGQGDEKLFF
j_call: TRBJ2-1; v_call: TRBV20-1; clone_size: NA; cdr3_aa: CSARDKGGRTSRDEQFF
j_call: TRBJ2-2; v_call: TRBV2; clone_size: NA; cdr3_aa: CASRQHANTGELFF
j_call: TRBJ2-7; v_call: TRBV14; clone_size: NA; cdr3_aa: CASSHWTSGYEQYF
j_call: TRBJ2-3; v_call: TRBV27; clone_size: NA; cdr3_aa: CASSFYGSTDTQYF
j_call: TRBJ2-1; v_call: TRBV11-2; clone_size: NA; cdr3_aa: CASSLEIPRAEQFF
j_call: TRBJ2-5; v_call: TRBV11-2; clone_size: NA; cdr3_aa: CASGTGQIQETQYF
j_call: TRBJ2-7; v_call: TRBV20-1; clone_size: NA; cdr3_aa: CSARLDQAGNSYEQYF
j_call: TRBJ1-5; v_call: TRBV2; clone_size: NA; cdr3_aa: CASSDGTALNQPQHF
j_call: TRBJ2-1; v_call: TRBV4-3; clone_size: NA; cdr3_aa: CASSHEAGGYNEQFF
j_call: TRBJ2-5; v_call: TRBV11-3; clone_size: NA; cdr3_aa: CASSAGQGPQETQYF
j_call: TRBJ2-7; v_call: TRBV7-9; clone_size: NA; cdr3_aa: CASSLQGDYEQYF
j_call: TRBJ1-1; v_call: TRBV12-3/TRBV12-4; clone_size: NA; cdr3_aa: CASNLGPANEAFF
j_call: TRBJ2-3; v_call: TRBV7-2; clone_size: NA; cdr3_aa: CASSLAGGQGDTQYF
j_call: TRBJ2-7; v_call: TRBV5-4; clone_size: NA; cdr3_aa: CASTPTGTGVYEQYF
j_call: TRBJ2-1; v_call: TRBV9; clone_size: NA; cdr3_aa: CASSDAGYNEQFF
j_call: TRBJ2-1; v_call: TRBV6-4; clone_size: NA; cdr3_aa: CASSGSGTGDYNEQFF
j_call: TRBJ2-2; v_call: TRBV7-2; clone_size: NA; cdr3_aa: CASSLKLVRINTGELFF
j_call: TRBJ2-7; v_call: TRBV20-1; clone_size: NA; cdr3_aa: CSATDYGYEQYF
j_call: TRBJ2-5; v_call: TRBV14; clone_size: NA; cdr3_aa: CASSQASSGGQETQYF
j_call: TRBJ2-1; v_call: TRBV4-3; clone_size: NA; cdr3_aa: CASTAAVFYNEQFF
j_call: TRBJ2-7; v_call: TRBV7-6; clone_size: NA; cdr3_aa: CASSSELLSYEQYF
j_call: TRBJ2-5; v_call: TRBV6-6; clone_size: NA; cdr3_aa: CASSFTTSAETQYF
j_call: TRBJ1-2; v_call: TRBV27; clone_size: medium-sized; cdr3_aa: CASSEGGQNYGYTF
j_call: TRBJ2-3; v_call: TRBV7-2; clone_size: NA; cdr3_aa: CASSLSGGTTDTQYF
j_call: TRBJ2-1; v_call: TRBV27; clone_size: NA; cdr3_aa: CASSLGTGNNEQFF
j_call: TRBJ2-7; v_call: TRBV6-2/TRBV6-3; clone_size: NA; cdr3_aa: CATGPSGTNYEQYF
j_call: TRBJ2-7; v_call: TRBV15; clone_size: NA; cdr3_aa: CATSRATERDYEQYF
j_call: TRBJ1-1; v_call: TRBV14; clone_size: NA; cdr3_aa: CASSPIPNTEAFF
j_call: TRBJ2-3; v_call: TRBV11-2; clone_size: NA; cdr3_aa: CASSLAADTQYF
j_call: TRBJ1-1; v_call: TRBV2; clone_size: NA; cdr3_aa: CASSEPGQGHGNTEAFF
j_call: TRBJ2-7; v_call: TRBV9; clone_size: NA; cdr3_aa: CASSAGLAGPSYEQYF
j_call: TRBJ2-1; v_call: TRBV15; clone_size: NA; cdr3_aa: CATSRTDYNEQFF
j_call: TRBJ2-3; v_call: TRBV5-6; clone_size: NA; cdr3_aa: CASTARFSGATSTDTQYF
j_call: TRBJ1-2; v_call: TRBV10-3; clone_size: NA; cdr3_aa: CAISERIEYGYTF
j_call: TRBJ2-5; v_call: TRBV10-3; clone_size: NA; cdr3_aa: CAISESSTSGGPQETQYF
j_call: TRBJ2-5; v_call: TRBV12-3/TRBV12-4; clone_size: NA; cdr3_aa: CASTSGTSGEETQYF
j_call: TRBJ2-1; v_call: TRBV20-1; clone_size: NA; cdr3_aa: CSASLTRLAGVHEQFF
j_call: TRBJ2-7; v_call: TRBV5-1; clone_size: medium-sized; cdr3_aa: CASSLRDKAYEQYF
j_call: TRBJ2-1; v_call: TRBV6-2/TRBV6-3; clone_size: medium-sized; cdr3_aa: CASSYSIDAPNEQFF